One T cell receptor (beta chain) is described in this entry. The junction shows a germline mismatch at one end, possibly a read error. These data belong to a study of blood T cell repertoires in COVID-19. Study as a whole: Sites in the United States, Italy and Spain provided acute and convalescent COVID-19 samples. The cDNA or gDNA used as material had been derived from T cells, B-cell-depleted T cells, or PBMCs.

Sequencing used immunoSEQ multiplex PCR; TCRdb keeps in-frame clones, though not all of them. The repertoire holds about 160,000 clones, with roughly 84% as singletons. The sequenced sample was peripheral blood. The TCR comes from a woman of 80 years or more with active or convalescent COVID-19.

The CDR3 DNA is TGCGCCAGCAGCTTGGGATCGAGGGACAGGGAGGGGGCCCCCCACTTC. Protein sequence: CASSLGSRDREGAPHF. This chain connects TRBV5-1 to TRBJ1-2, with 9 bases aligning to TRBD1. This CDR3 spans 16 amino acids. Per the germline V gene, CDR1 is SGHRS and CDR2 is YFSETQ.